This T cell receptor beta chain was captured by sequencing in a study of cytomegalovirus exposure and HLA in healthy donors. The wider study: For the approximately 400 genotyped donors, about 79% fell within the Caucasian-associated ancestry cluster.

Regarding the study as a whole: The records held CMV serostatus as the only immune exposure information.

60 Vbeta and 13 Jbeta primers were used in PCR. TCRdb's copy holds only in-frame clones and misses some; the assay was immunoSEQ multiplex PCR. The sample shows some 120,000 clones, about 79% of them seen only once. Notes on this clone: Its antigen is as yet unknown.

The specimen was PBMCs. The sequence derives from a woman aged 18-29 years in good health and CMV-seropositive.

The CDR3 coding sequence is TGTGCCAGCAGCCCGCTAAGGACAGATGGCTACACCTTC. Its translation: CASSPLRTDGYTF. The chain recombines TRBV7-9 with TRBJ1-2, with D maybe TRBD1 (6 bases). This CDR3 comprises 13 residues. V was trimmed by 5 bases and J by 6 bases, leaving 13 bases between them. Germline V gives CDR1 SEHNR, CDR2 FQNEAQ (reference sequence).